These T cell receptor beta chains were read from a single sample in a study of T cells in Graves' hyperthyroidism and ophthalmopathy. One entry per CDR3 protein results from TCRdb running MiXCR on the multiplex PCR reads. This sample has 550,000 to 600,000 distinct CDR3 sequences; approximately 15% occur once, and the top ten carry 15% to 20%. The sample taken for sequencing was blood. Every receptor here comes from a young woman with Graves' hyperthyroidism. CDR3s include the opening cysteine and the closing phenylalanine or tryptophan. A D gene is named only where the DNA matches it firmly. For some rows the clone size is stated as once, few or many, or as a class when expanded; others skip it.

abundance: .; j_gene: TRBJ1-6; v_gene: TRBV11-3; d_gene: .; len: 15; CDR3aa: CASRERQDHNSPLHF; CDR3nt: TGTGCCAGCAGAGAACGACAGGATCATAATTCACCCCTCCACTTT
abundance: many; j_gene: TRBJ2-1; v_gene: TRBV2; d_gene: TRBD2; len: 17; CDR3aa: CASSALAGHSPYNEQFF; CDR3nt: TGTGCCAGCAGTGCACTAGCGGGCCACTCCCCTTACAATGAGCAGTTCTTC
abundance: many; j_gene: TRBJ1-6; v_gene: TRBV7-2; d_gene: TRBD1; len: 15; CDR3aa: CASSLGQVYNSPLHF; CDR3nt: TGTGCCAGCAGCCTCGGACAGGTCTATAATTCACCCCTCCACTTT
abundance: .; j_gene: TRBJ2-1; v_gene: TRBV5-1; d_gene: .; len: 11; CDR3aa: CASSINNEQFF; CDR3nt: TGCGCCAGCAGCATAAACAATGAGCAGTTCTTC
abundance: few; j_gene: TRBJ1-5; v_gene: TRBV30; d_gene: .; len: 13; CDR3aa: CAWSEGRDQPQHF; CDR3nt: TGTGCCTGGAGTGAGGGCAGGGATCAGCCCCAGCATTTT
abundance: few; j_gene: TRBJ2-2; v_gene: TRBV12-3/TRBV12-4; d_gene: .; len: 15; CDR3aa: CASSFRETNTGELFF; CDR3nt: TGTGCCAGCAGTTTCAGAGAGACAAACACCGGGGAGCTGTTTTTT
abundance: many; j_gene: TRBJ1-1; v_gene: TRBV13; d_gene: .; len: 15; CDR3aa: CASSLGLVSNTEAFF; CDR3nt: TGTGCCAGCAGCTTAGGCCTAGTCAGCAACACTGAAGCTTTCTTT
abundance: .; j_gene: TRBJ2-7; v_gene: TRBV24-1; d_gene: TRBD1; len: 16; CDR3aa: CATSDGGQGANYEQYF; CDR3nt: TGTGCCACCAGTGATGGGGGACAGGGGGCGAACTACGAGCAGTACTTC
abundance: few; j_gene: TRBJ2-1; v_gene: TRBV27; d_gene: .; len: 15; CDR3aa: CASSRVGLSYNEQFF; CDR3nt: TGTGCCAGCAGTAGGGTGGGCTTATCCTACAATGAGCAGTTCTTC
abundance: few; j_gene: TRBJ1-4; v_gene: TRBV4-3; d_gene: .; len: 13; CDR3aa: CASSQKIGEKLFF; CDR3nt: TGCGCCAGCAGCCAAAAGATCGGCGAAAAACTGTTTTTT
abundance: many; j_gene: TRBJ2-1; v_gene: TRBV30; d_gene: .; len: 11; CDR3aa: CAHVLIDEQFF; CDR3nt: TGTGCCCACGTCCTAATAGATGAGCAGTTCTTC
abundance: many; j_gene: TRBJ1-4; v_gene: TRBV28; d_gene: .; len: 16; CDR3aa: CASSTGPTATNEKLFF; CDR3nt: TGTGCCAGCAGTACGGGGCCGACCGCAACTAATGAAAAACTGTTTTTT
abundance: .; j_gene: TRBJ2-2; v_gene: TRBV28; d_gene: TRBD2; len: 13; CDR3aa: CATSGLGPGELFF; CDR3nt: TGTGCCACCTCGGGACTAGGACCAGGAGAGCTGTTTTTT
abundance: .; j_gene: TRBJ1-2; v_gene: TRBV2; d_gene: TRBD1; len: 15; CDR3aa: CASPTPGQRNYGYTF; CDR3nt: TGTGCCAGCCCGACACCGGGACAGCGGAACTATGGCTACACCTTC
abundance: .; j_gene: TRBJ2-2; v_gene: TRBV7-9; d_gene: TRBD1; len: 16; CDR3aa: CASKRDLDRGTGELFF; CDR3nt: TGTGCCAGCAAGCGTGATCTGGACAGGGGCACCGGGGAGCTGTTTTTT
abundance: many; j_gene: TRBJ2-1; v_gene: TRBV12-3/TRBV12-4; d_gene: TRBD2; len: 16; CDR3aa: CASRSPGLAGGAEQFF; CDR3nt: TGTGCCAGCAGATCCCCGGGACTAGCGGGAGGAGCTGAGCAGTTCTTC
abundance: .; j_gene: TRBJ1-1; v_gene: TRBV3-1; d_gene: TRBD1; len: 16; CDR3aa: CASSRSPGTVNAEAFF; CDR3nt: TGTGCCAGCAGCCGATCTCCCGGGACAGTGAACGCTGAAGCTTTCTTT
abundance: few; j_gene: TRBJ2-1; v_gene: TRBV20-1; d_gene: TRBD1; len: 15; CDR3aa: CSARLRGPSYNEQFF; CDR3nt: TGCAGTGCTAGGCTGAGGGGGCCCTCATACAATGAGCAGTTCTTC
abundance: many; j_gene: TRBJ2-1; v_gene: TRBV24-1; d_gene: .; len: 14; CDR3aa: CATSEVRGGNEQFF; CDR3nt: TGTGCCACCAGTGAGGTTCGTGGAGGTAATGAGCAGTTCTTC
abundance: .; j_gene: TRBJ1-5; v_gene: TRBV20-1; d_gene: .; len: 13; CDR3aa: CSASRGRRQPQHF; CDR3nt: TGCAGTGCTAGCCGGGGAAGGAGACAGCCCCAGCATTTT
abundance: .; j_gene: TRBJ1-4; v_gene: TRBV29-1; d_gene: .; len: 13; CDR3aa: CSVVVDRNEKLFF; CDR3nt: TGCAGCGTTGTAGTGGACAGAAATGAAAAACTGTTTTTT
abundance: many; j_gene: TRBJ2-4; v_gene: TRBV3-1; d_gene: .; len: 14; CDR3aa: CASSQDSGSNIQYF; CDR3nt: TGTGCCAGCAGCCAAGATTCGGGGTCCAACATTCAGTACTTC
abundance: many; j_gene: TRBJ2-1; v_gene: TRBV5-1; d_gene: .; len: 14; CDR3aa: CASSLGGMNNEQFF; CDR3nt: TGCGCCAGCAGCTTGGGCGGTATGAACAATGAGCAGTTCTTC
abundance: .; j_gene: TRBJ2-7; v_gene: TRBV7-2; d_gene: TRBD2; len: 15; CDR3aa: CASSLGLRESYEQYF; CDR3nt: TGTGCCAGCAGCTTAGGGTTGCGGGAGTCCTACGAGCAGTACTTC
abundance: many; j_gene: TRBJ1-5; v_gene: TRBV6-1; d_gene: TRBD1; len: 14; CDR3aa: CASSRDRGGQPQHF; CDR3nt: TGTGCCAGCAGTCGGGACAGGGGCGGACAGCCCCAGCATTTT
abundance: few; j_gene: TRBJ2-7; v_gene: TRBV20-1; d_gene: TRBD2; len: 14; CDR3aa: CSAPRLADPYEQYF; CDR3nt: TGCAGTGCCCCTCGGCTAGCGGACCCCTACGAGCAGTACTTC
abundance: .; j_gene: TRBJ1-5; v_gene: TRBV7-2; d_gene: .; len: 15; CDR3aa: CASSLGGHAKGPQHF; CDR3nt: TGTGCCAGCAGCTTAGGGGGACATGCTAAAGGGCCCCAGCATTTT
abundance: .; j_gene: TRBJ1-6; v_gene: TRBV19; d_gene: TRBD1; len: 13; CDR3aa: CASSTGGNSPLHF; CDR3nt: TGTGCCAGTAGTACAGGGGGTAATTCACCCCTCCACTTT
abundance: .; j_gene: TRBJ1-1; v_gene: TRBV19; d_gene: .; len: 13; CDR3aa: CASNVGTNTEAFF; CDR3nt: TGTGCCAGTAACGTGGGCACGAACACTGAAGCTTTCTTT
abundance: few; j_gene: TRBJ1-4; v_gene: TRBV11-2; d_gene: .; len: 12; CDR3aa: CASSLDLGKLFF; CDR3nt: TGTGCCAGCAGCTTAGATCTAGGCAAACTGTTTTTT
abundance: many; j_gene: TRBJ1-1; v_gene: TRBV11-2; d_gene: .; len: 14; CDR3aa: CASSGGRGRTEAFF; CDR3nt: TGTGCCAGCAGCGGGGGCAGGGGACGCACTGAAGCTTTCTTT
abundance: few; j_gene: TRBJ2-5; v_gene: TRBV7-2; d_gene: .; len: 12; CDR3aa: CASSSGGETQYF; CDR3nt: TGTGCCAGCAGTTCTGGTGGTGAGACCCAGTACTTC
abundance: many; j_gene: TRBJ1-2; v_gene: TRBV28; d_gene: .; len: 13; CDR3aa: CASSSDAVYGYTF; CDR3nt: TGTGCCAGCAGTTCCGATGCGGTCTATGGCTACACCTTC
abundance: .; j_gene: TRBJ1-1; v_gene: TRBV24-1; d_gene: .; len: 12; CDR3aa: CAASDGGTEAFF; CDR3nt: TGTGCCGCCTCGGACGGAGGCACTGAAGCTTTCTTT
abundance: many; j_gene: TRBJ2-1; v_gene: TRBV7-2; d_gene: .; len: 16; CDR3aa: CASSPGLTTGYNEQFF; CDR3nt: TGTGCCAGCAGCCCCGGATTAACGACTGGCTACAATGAGCAGTTCTTC
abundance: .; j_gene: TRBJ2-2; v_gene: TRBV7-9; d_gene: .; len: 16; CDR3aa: CASSKDREANTGELFF; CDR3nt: TGTGCCAGCAGCAAAGACAGGGAGGCGAACACCGGGGAGCTGTTTTTT
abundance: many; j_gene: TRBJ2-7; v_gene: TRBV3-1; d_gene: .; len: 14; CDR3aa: CASSQEGLNYEQYF; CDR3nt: TGTGCCAGCAGCCAAGAGGGACTGAACTACGAGCAGTACTTC
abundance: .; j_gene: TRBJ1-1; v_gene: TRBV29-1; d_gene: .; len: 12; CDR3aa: CSVARGSSEAFF; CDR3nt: TGCAGCGTTGCGCGGGGGAGCTCCGAAGCTTTCTTT
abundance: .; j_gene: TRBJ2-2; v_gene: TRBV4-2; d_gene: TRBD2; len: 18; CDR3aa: CASSEQGLAWANTGELFF; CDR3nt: TGTGCCAGCAGTGAGCAGGGACTAGCGTGGGCGAACACCGGGGAGCTGTTTTTT
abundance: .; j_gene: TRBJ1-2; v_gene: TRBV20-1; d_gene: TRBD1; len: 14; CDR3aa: CSARDLGQGYDYTF; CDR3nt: TGCAGTGCTAGAGATCTCGGACAGGGGTATGACTACACCTTC
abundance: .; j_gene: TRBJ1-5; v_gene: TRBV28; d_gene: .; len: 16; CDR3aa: CASRNTLRTNNQPQHF; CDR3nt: TGTGCCAGCAGAAATACCCTACGGACAAACAATCAGCCCCAGCATTTT
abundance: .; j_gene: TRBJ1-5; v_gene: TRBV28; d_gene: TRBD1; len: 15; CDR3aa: CASSSRTGGNQPQHF; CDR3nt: TGTGCCAGCAGTTCCAGGACAGGGGGCAATCAGCCCCAGCATTTT
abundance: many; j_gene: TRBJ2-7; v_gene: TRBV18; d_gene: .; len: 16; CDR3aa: CASSPRLAQGGNDQYF; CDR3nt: TGTGCCAGCTCACCACGCCTTGCTCAGGGGGGGAATGATCAGTACTTC
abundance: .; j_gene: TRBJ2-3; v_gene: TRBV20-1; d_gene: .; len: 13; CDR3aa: CSANTGVADTQYF; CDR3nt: TGCAGTGCTAATACGGGAGTCGCAGATACGCAGTATTTT
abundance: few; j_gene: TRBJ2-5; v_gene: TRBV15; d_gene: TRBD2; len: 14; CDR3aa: CATRGSGRAETQYF; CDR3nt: TGTGCCACCCGGGGTAGCGGGAGGGCGGAGACCCAGTACTTC
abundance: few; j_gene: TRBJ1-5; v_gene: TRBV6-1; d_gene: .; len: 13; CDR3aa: CASSENTDQPQHF; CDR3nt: TGTGCCAGCAGTGAAAACACCGATCAGCCCCAGCATTTT
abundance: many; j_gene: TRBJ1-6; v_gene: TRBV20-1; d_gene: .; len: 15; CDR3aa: CSARSGSSYNSPLHF; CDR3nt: TGCAGTGCTAGATCCGGGAGCTCCTATAATTCACCCCTCCACTTT
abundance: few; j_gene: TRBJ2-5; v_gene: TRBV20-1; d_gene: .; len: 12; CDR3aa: CSAKTQEETQYF; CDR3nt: TGCAGTGCTAAGACTCAAGAGGAGACCCAGTACTTC